This record concerns one TCR beta chain sequence. The CDR3 consists of 15 residues. Unmatched junction bases numbered 3, after V lost 0 bases and J lost 4 bases. The V gene's germline CDR1 is MNHNY and CDR2 SVGAGI (reference sequence). The entry originates in a study of T cells and copy number aberrations in small-cell lung cancer. Assay: immunoSEQ multiplex PCR; the TCRdb copy retains only in-frame clones and omits some. The sample includes approximately 500 clones, about 86% of them seen just once. This TCR derives from a man aged 55 to 70 with small cell lung cancer. Sequenced: tumor tissue. The chain carries TRBV6-6 and TRBJ2-1; 7 bases agree with TRBD2. CDR3 nucleotide sequence: TGTGCCAGCAGTTACTCGAGCGGGGATTACAATGAGCAGTTCTTC. This translates into CASSYSSGDYNEQFF.